The T cell receptor beta chain under discussion was sequenced for a study of T cell repertoires in cytomegalovirus infection. The overall study: Public TCR beta signature analysis indicated the presence of both CMV infection and matching HLA type. General observations from the study: It was HLA-C-restricted CMV-specific TCR beta clonotypes that dominated the response ex vivo.

As for this clonotype: As yet, its antigen is unknown.

Via MiXCR, TCRdb re-called the reads, giving one row per CDR3 protein. The sample shows 200,000 to 300,000 distinct CDR3 sequences, approximately 15% of them seen only once. CDR3 length: 14 residues. Germline loops: CDR1 KGHSH, CDR2 LQKENI. V gave up 3 bases and J gave up 0 bases; unmatched junction bases: 1. The source of this sequence is a human donor in good health (CMV status not recorded). Some clones in this sample may be carry-over from other donors' samples. The sample was PBMCs. The chain joins TRBV18 to TRBJ2-7; 8 nucleotides agree with TRBD2. The CDR3 here is CASSPGLVSYEQYF. Here the CDR3 DNA reads TGTGCCAGCTCACCGGGACTAGTCTCCTACGAGCAGTACTTC. The entire variable domain, with the rest obtained from reference TRBV18 and TRBJ2-7, is as follows: NAGVMQNPRHLVRRRGQEARLRCSPMKGHSHVYWYRQLPEEGLKFMVYLQKENIIDESGMPKERFSAEFPKEGPSILRIQQVVRGDSAAYFCASSPGLVSYEQYFGPGTRLTVT.